The rows below give T cell receptor beta chains drawn from one sample of a study of OX40 agonist ivuxolimab in advanced cancers. Sequenced by immunoSEQ multiplex PCR; TCRdb stores in-frame clones only, minus some. The data contain 60,000 to 75,000 clones, roughly 84% of them singletons. The input for sequencing was CD4+ or CD8+ T cells sorted from blood, taken in a trial of the OX40 agonist ivuxolimab. The receptors come from an adult with an advanced solid tumor such as melanoma, head and neck, liver or kidney cancer. The CDR3 runs from the conserved cysteine through the conserved F or W. D genes are given only for firm matches. Where a row states a size, it is once, few, many or the class of an expanded clone; other rows omit it.

CDR3 DNA: TGTGCCAGCTACCCCCTGGGCACCGGGGAGCTGTTTTTT
CDR3 protein: CASYPLGTGELFF
J gene: TRBJ2-2
clone size: -
D gene: -
V gene: TRBV28

CDR3 DNA: TGTGCCAGCAGCTTCCAAAATGAAAAACTGTTTTTT
CDR3 protein: CASSFQNEKLFF
J gene: TRBJ1-4
clone size: -
D gene: -
V gene: TRBV5-5

CDR3 DNA: TGTGCCAGCAGCTTCACCGGGAGGGAGCAGTTCTTC
CDR3 protein: CASSFTGREQFF
J gene: TRBJ2-1
clone size: -
D gene: TRBD2
V gene: TRBV5-6

CDR3 DNA: TGCGCCAGCAGTGTTTTCCGGGGGACCGGGGAGCTGTTTTTT
CDR3 protein: CASSVFRGTGELFF
J gene: TRBJ2-2
clone size: -
D gene: -
V gene: TRBV10-2

CDR3 DNA: TGTGCCAGCATCGTCGCTCCGGGACAGGGGTCCTACGAGCAGTACTTC
CDR3 protein: CASIVAPGQGSYEQYF
J gene: TRBJ2-7
clone size: once
D gene: TRBD1
V gene: TRBV2

CDR3 DNA: TGTGCCAGCAGCTTAGGCAGGGCTTACGTTTGGTACGAGCAGTACTTC
CDR3 protein: CASSLGRAYVWYEQYF
J gene: TRBJ2-7
clone size: -
D gene: -
V gene: TRBV7-8

CDR3 DNA: TGTGCCAGCAGCTTTTATAGGGGCGCCAGCACAGATACGCAGTATTTT
CDR3 protein: CASSFYRGASTDTQYF
J gene: TRBJ2-3
clone size: -
D gene: -
V gene: TRBV5-6

CDR3 DNA: TGTGCCAGCAGCTTAGCGGACAGCACAGATACGCAGTATTTT
CDR3 protein: CASSLADSTDTQYF
J gene: TRBJ2-3
clone size: -
D gene: -
V gene: TRBV11-2

CDR3 DNA: TGTGCCAGCAGCTTGCGGGAGAATGGGTATACGCAGTATTTT
CDR3 protein: CASSLRENGYTQYF
J gene: TRBJ2-3
clone size: -
D gene: TRBD2
V gene: TRBV11-2

CDR3 DNA: TGTGCCAGTAGTGACTCCAGGGGGGGTAATGAAAAACTGTTTTTT
CDR3 protein: CASSDSRGGNEKLFF
J gene: TRBJ1-4
clone size: -
D gene: TRBD1
V gene: TRBV19

CDR3 DNA: TGCGCCAGCAGCATACTCGAAGGCAATGAGCAGTTCTTC
CDR3 protein: CASSILEGNEQFF
J gene: TRBJ2-1
clone size: -
D gene: -
V gene: TRBV5-1

CDR3 DNA: TGTGCCAGCTCACCGAGGAACACTGAAGCTTTCTTT
CDR3 protein: CASSPRNTEAFF
J gene: TRBJ1-1
clone size: medium-sized
D gene: -
V gene: TRBV18

CDR3 DNA: TGTGCCAGCAGCATCCAGCCGCAGGTTAACAATGAGCAGTTCTTC
CDR3 protein: CASSIQPQVNNEQFF
J gene: TRBJ2-1
clone size: -
D gene: -
V gene: TRBV7-2

CDR3 DNA: TGTGCCAGCAGCTCCTCGGGGGGCCGAAGCACAGATACGCAGTATTTT
CDR3 protein: CASSSSGGRSTDTQYF
J gene: TRBJ2-3
clone size: -
D gene: -
V gene: TRBV7-6

CDR3 DNA: TGTGCCAGCAGCTTAGAGGGAGAAGTCTTCTACGAGCAGTACTTC
CDR3 protein: CASSLEGEVFYEQYF
J gene: TRBJ2-7
clone size: -
D gene: -
V gene: TRBV7-2

CDR3 DNA: TGTGCCAGCAGTGAGTTGACTCAAGGGGTCCCCACCTTC
CDR3 protein: CASSELTQGVPTF
J gene: TRBJ1-2
clone size: -
D gene: -
V gene: TRBV6-1

CDR3 DNA: TGTGCCAGCTCACCCCGCCAGGGGTTGTTGGATTCACCCCTCCACTTT
CDR3 protein: CASSPRQGLLDSPLHF
J gene: TRBJ1-6
clone size: -
D gene: -
V gene: TRBV18